Each of the 31 T cell receptor beta chains below was sequenced from the same sample in a study of OX40 agonist ivuxolimab in advanced cancers. Assay used: immunoSEQ multiplex PCR; TCRdb lists only in-frame clones, some missing. Of 30,000 to 35,000 clones in the sample, around 87% were seen once. The sequences come from CD4+ or CD8+ T cells sorted from blood, collected in a trial of the OX40 agonist ivuxolimab. The source of these receptors is an adult with an advanced solid tumor such as melanoma, head and neck, liver or kidney cancer.

The gene calls are TRBV19 and TRBJ2-1, with D possibly being TRBD1 or TRBD2 (6 bases each). Deletions cut 1 base from V and 12 bases from J, with 16 bases between. Germline V gene data show CDR1 as LNHDA and CDR2 as SQIVND (reference sequence). CDR3 size: 14 residues. CDR3 amino acids: CASSIGTETRGQFF. DNA for the CDR3: TGTGCCAGTAGTATAGGGACAGAGACTAGGGGGCAGTTCTTC.

The chain links TRBV18 to TRBJ2-3; no firm D call. V dropped 8 bases and J dropped 2 bases, with 17 bases sitting between them. Per the germline V gene, CDR1 is KGHSH and CDR2 is LQKENI. The CDR3 contains 15 residues. The CDR3 here is CASQKDQWATDTQYF. CDR3 nucleotide sequence: TGTGCCAGCCAGAAGGACCAGTGGGCCACAGATACGCAGTATTTT.

The gene calls are TRBV7-9 and TRBJ2-7, with 7 positions matching TRBD2. Germline CDR1 SEHNR, CDR2 FQNEAQ (reference sequence). V was pared by 3 bases and J by 4 bases, with 9 bases of the junction left unmatched. The CDR3 has 15 residues. CDR3 DNA: TGTGCCAGCAGCTTGGTACAAGCGGGGATTTACGAGCAGTACTTC. Translated, it gives CASSLVQAGIYEQYF.

The rearrangement joins TRBV10-3 to TRBJ1-1; 7 bases align to TRBD1. The germline gives CDR1 ENHRY, CDR2 SYGVKD. Trimming at V came to 2 bases and at J to 7 bases, leaving 10 bases not matched to a gene. This CDR3 spans 15 amino acids. CDR3 coding DNA: TGTGCCATCAGTGAGAGGGGACAGCCCGCTAGTGAAGCTTTCTTT. Translating it yields CAISERGQPASEAFF.

J is TRBJ2-7 and V is TRBV15, with D perhaps matching TRBD2 (6 bases). CDR3 length: 15 residues. Looked up from germline, CDR1 is LNHNV and CDR2 is YYDKDF (reference sequence). The V end lost 0 bases, the J end lost 3 bases, and 12 bases lay between the germline ends. CDR3 DNA: TGTGCCACCAGCAGAGATCTCGGGACTTACTACGAGCAGTACTTC. It codes for CATSRDLGTYYEQYF.

The chain couples TRBV5-1 to TRBJ2-5, with TRBD1 as a possible D gene (5 bases). The ends were cut back, 4 bases at V and 5 bases at J, with 12 bases in the middle. This CDR3 has 13 residues. Germline loops: CDR1 SGHRS, CDR2 YFSETQ. The CDR3 spells CASSNQGRETQYF. The CDR3 bases are TGCGCCAGCAGCAATCAGGGTAGGGAGACCCAGTACTTC.

V usage is TRBV11-2 and J usage is TRBJ2-5, with 9 bases fitting TRBD2. Germline V lookup: CDR1 SGHAT, CDR2 FQNNGV. The CDR3 totals 16 residues. The J segment lost 5 bases and the V segment lost 2 bases, leaving 9 bases of the junction unmatched. The CDR3 sequence: CASSLIPAGGLETQYF. The CDR3 nucleotides are TGTGCCAGCAGCTTAATCCCAGCGGGAGGACTGGAGACCCAGTACTTC.

The V gene is TRBV27, the J gene TRBJ2-5; weak D call: TRBD1 (7 bases). The CDR3 totals 13 residues. V was cut by 8 bases and J by 4 bases, with 14 bases left in between. Germline V CDR1 and CDR2: MNHEY, SMNVEV (reference sequence). Here the CDR3 DNA reads TGTGCCAGCGCTGGAGGGGGCGGAGAGACCCAGTACTTC. Protein sequence: CASAGGGGETQYF.

The rearrangement links TRBV11-2 to TRBJ2-5; TRBD1 matches 7 bases. The CDR3 is made up of 16 amino acids. Germline V CDR1 and CDR2: SGHAT, FQNNGV. V lost 1 base and J lost 2; bases outside the gene matches: 7. The CDR3 reads CASSLGTAGGQETQYF. Here the CDR3 DNA reads TGTGCCAGCAGCTTAGGGACAGCAGGGGGACAAGAGACCCAGTACTTC.

J is TRBJ2-5 and V is TRBV5-4, with 11 bases fitting TRBD2. Looked up from germline, CDR1 is SGHNT and CDR2 is YYREEE (reference sequence). V dropped 4 bases and J dropped 4; count of bases not matched to a gene: 6. This CDR3 is built from 15 residues. The CDR3, as DNA: TGTGCCAGCAGCCCTACCACTAGCGGGAGAGAGACCCAGTACTTC. It yields the protein CASSPTTSGRETQYF.

The rearrangement links TRBV7-9 to TRBJ2-7; no firm D call. The CDR3 is 12 amino acids. V was pared by 5 bases and J by 5 bases, with 10 bases between. Germline CDR1 and CDR2: SEHNR and FQNEAQ (reference sequence). The CDR3 loop reads CASSPQSDEQYF. The CDR3 region has the DNA TGTGCCAGCAGCCCCCAAAGTGACGAGCAGTACTTC.

The chain employs TRBV2 and TRBJ2-7; 7 positions match TRBD1. The CDR3 is made up of 13 amino acids. After removal of 6 bases from V and 2 bases from J, the junction contained 4 bases not matched to a gene. CDR1 and CDR2 from the germline V gene are SNHLY and FYNNEI. CDR3 protein: CASRRQGAYEQYF. DNA of the CDR3: TGTGCCAGCAGGAGACAGGGAGCCTACGAGCAGTACTTC. The full variable domain, in which reference TRBV2 and TRBJ2-7 provide the parts outside the CDR3, is EPEVTQTPSHQVTQMGQEVILRCVPISNHLYFYWYRQILGQKVEFLVSFYNNEISEKSEIFDDQFSVERPDGSNFTLKIRSTKLEDSAMYFCASRRQGAYEQYFGPGTRLTVT.

The V and J genes are TRBV19 and TRBJ1-5; TRBD1 might be the D (5 bases). Germline-derived CDR1 and CDR2 are LNHDA and SQIVND (reference sequence). This CDR3 contains 12 residues. The ends were cut back, 8 bases at V and 3 bases at J, with 8 bases in the middle. CDR3: CASGGYNQPQHF. CDR3 bases: TGTGCCAGTGGGGGTTACAATCAGCCCCAGCATTTT. Complete variable domain (other parts from reference TRBV19 and TRBJ1-5): DGGITQSPKYLFRKEGQNVTLSCEQNLNHDAMYWYRQDPGQGLRLIYYSQIVNDFQKGDIAEGYSVSREKKESFPLTVTSAQKNPTAFYLCASGGYNQPQHFGDGTRLSIL.

This chain uses TRBV7-9 with TRBJ2-1, with TRBD1 as a possible D gene (6 bases). The CDR3 consists of 15 residues. The germline CDR1 and CDR2 sequences are SEHNR and FQNEAQ (reference sequence). The V end lost 5 bases, the J end lost 4 bases, and 15 bases lay between the germline ends. The CDR3 region is CASSPSGHGYNEQFF. The CDR3, as DNA: TGTGCCAGCAGCCCCTCGGGACATGGGTACAATGAGCAGTTCTTC. Full variable domain (remainder filled in from reference TRBV7-9 and TRBJ2-1): DTGVSQNPRHKITKRGQNVTFRCDPISEHNRLYWYRQTLGQGPEFLTYFQNEAQLEKSRLLSDRFSAERPKGSFSTLEIQRTEQGDSAMYLCASSPSGHGYNEQFFGPGTRLTVL.

The V call is TRBV6-1, the J call TRBJ1-1; TRBD1 aligns across 8 bases. CDR1 and CDR2 from the germline V gene are MNHNS and SASEGT. The V segment lost 6 bases and the J segment 1 base; nucleotides outside the gene matches: 4. The CDR3 covers 14 residues. CDR3 sequence: CASRDRVWNTEAFF. The CDR3 coding sequence is TGTGCCAGCAGGGACAGGGTATGGAACACTGAAGCTTTCTTT.

The J gene is TRBJ2-3, the V gene TRBV5-1; 11 nucleotides line up with TRBD1. CDR1 is SGHRS, CDR2 YFSETQ, per germline. V shed 3 bases and J 8 bases; nucleotides not matched to a gene: 8. The CDR3 totals 15 residues. CDR3 protein: CASSWGQGVMGTQYF. Here the CDR3 DNA reads TGCGCCAGCAGCTGGGGACAGGGGGTCATGGGTACGCAGTATTTT.

The chain is built from TRBV18 and TRBJ2-2; perhaps TRBD2 as D (6 bases). The V end was cut by 0 bases, the J end by 4 bases, with 15 bases between. From germline, CDR1 is KGHSH and CDR2 LQKENI. CDR3 length equals 17 residues. CDR3 DNA sequence: TGTGCCAGCTCACCACCGGTAACTAGCTCCTCCACCGGGGAGCTGTTTTTT. This encodes CASSPPVTSSSTGELFF.

The chain employs TRBV7-6 and TRBJ2-5, with D possibly being TRBD2 (6 bases). Looked up from germline, CDR1 is SGHVS and CDR2 is FNYEAQ. The CDR3 extends over 17 amino acids. The ends were cut back, 1 base at V and 2 bases at J, with 17 bases in the middle. Here the CDR3 reads CASSLGAGGRPQETQYF. The DNA of the CDR3 is TGTGCCAGCAGCTTAGGGGCCGGGGGACGACCACAAGAGACCCAGTACTTC.

The J gene is TRBJ2-1, the V gene TRBV9; D is unclear. Germline values: CDR1 SGDLS, CDR2 YYNGEE. Trimming took 1 base from V and 5 from J, leaving 10 bases between them. The CDR3 totals 14 residues. As DNA, the CDR3 is TGTGCCAGCAGCGTACGTTTCGAAAACAATGAGCAGTTCTTC. As protein: CASSVRFENNEQFF.

CDR3 sequence: CASSTSSAHTDTQYF. The CDR3 DNA sequence: TGTGCCAGCAGCACTTCTAGCGCCCACACAGATACGCAGTATTTT. The chain couples TRBV9 to TRBJ2-3; perhaps TRBD2 as D (6 bases). Germline-derived CDR1 and CDR2 are SGDLS and YYNGEE. The CDR3 covers 15 residues. Trimming stripped 4 bases from V and 2 bases from J, with 14 bases between.

This clone has just one count. The rearrangement joins TRBV6-5 to TRBJ2-2; D not resolved. Germline V gives CDR1 MNHEY, CDR2 SVGAGI. The CDR3 is 14 residues long. Trimming took 0 bases from V and 3 from J, leaving 5 bases between them. The CDR3 DNA reads TGTGCCAGCAGTTACTCGAGATACACCGGGGAGCTGTTTTTT. This encodes CASSYSRYTGELFF.

This sequence joins TRBV5-1 and TRBJ2-4; 7 bases are a match to TRBD1. The germline V gene encodes CDR1 SGHRS and CDR2 YFSETQ. The ends lost 2 bases at V and 7 bases at J; junction bases unmatched: 6. The CDR3 contains 14 residues. Here the CDR3 DNA reads TGCGCCAGCAGCTTCGGGACAGTCCCTAACATTCAGTACTTC. It translates to CASSFGTVPNIQYF.

J is TRBJ2-5 and V is TRBV10-3; TRBD1 matches at 9 bases. The V gene end was trimmed by 4 bases and the J gene end by 5 bases; junction bases not matched to a gene: 5. This CDR3 has 14 amino acids. Germline V gene sequence: CDR1 ENHRY, CDR2 SYGVKD. In DNA form, the CDR3 reads TGTGCCATCAGTGGACAGGGGGTTGAGGAGACCCAGTACTTC. Amino acids: CAISGQGVEETQYF.

This rearrangement joins TRBV10-3 to TRBJ2-2, with TRBD2 matching 16 bases. V lost 9 bases and J lost 4; bases outside the gene matches: 2. The CDR3 contains 15 residues. The germline gives CDR1 ENHRY, CDR2 SYGVKD. DNA of the CDR3: TGTGCCATGGGGACTAGCGGGAGGGCCACCGGGGAGCTGTTTTTT. Residues: CAMGTSGRATGELFF.

The chain has TRBV19 and TRBJ2-7; the match to TRBD1 covers 7 bases. Trimming removed 1 base from V and 0 bases from J; junction bases left unmatched: 3. The CDR3 is 15 residues long. Looked up from germline, CDR1 is LNHDA and CDR2 is SQIVND (reference sequence). The CDR3 region is CASSIGTGPSYEQYF. The CDR3 DNA reads as TGTGCCAGTAGTATAGGGACAGGCCCCTCCTACGAGCAGTACTTC.

This clone was seen a few times. This chain joins TRBV6-1 and TRBJ2-7; TRBD2 agrees at 11 bases. CDR1 MNHNS and CDR2 SASEGT come from the germline V gene. The CDR3 is 15 residues long. As DNA, the CDR3 is TGTGCTTGCCTGGGAGGTAGCGGGAGGGGATACGAGCAGTACTTC. It is translated as CACLGGSGRGYEQYF.

V gene TRBV11-2 combines with J gene TRBJ1-2; D is uncertain. The CDR3 length is 15 residues. The V and J ends lost 0 bases and 5 bases respectively, with 13 bases between them. From germline, CDR1 is SGHAT and CDR2 FQNNGV. CDR3 loop: CASSLDGVQSYGYTF. The CDR3 nucleotides are TGTGCCAGCAGCTTAGATGGGGTACAGAGTTATGGCTACACCTTC.

The gene calls are TRBV11-2 and TRBJ2-3; D possibly uses TRBD1 or TRBD2 (5 bases each). The V end lost 1 base, the J end lost 2 bases, and 10 bases lay between the germline ends. Germline lookup yields CDR1 SGHAT and CDR2 FQNNGV. The CDR3 has 15 amino acids. The CDR3 loop is CASSLALGTTDTQYF. The CDR3 DNA is TGTGCCAGCAGCTTAGCCCTCGGGACCACAGATACGCAGTATTTT.

This rearrangement joins TRBV28 to TRBJ2-5; 11 bases agree with TRBD1. Germline assignment: CDR1 MDHEN and CDR2 SYDVKM. This CDR3 spans 15 amino acids. V lost 4 bases, J lost 3 bases, and 4 bases stayed unmatched. DNA of the CDR3: TGTGCCAGCAGTTGGACAGGGGGCACAGAAGAGACCCAGTACTTC. Translation: CASSWTGGTEETQYF.

The chain uses TRBV19 and TRBJ2-5; D is unresolved. The CDR3 extends over 12 amino acids. In germline, CDR1 is LNHDA, CDR2 SQIVND (reference sequence). V was pared by 1 base and J by 2 bases, with 2 bases between. The CDR3 sequence is CASSIGQETQYF. DNA for the CDR3: TGTGCCAGTAGTATAGGTCAAGAGACCCAGTACTTC.

The chain joins TRBV27 to TRBJ2-2; D is unclear. This CDR3 region has 15 residues. CDR1 MNHEY and CDR2 SMNVEV come from the germline V gene (reference sequence). V lost 7 bases, J lost 3 bases, and 15 bases lay in between. CDR3 protein: CASTRETPYTGELFF. The CDR3 DNA follows: TGTGCCAGCACCCGAGAGACTCCTTACACCGGGGAGCTGTTTTTT.